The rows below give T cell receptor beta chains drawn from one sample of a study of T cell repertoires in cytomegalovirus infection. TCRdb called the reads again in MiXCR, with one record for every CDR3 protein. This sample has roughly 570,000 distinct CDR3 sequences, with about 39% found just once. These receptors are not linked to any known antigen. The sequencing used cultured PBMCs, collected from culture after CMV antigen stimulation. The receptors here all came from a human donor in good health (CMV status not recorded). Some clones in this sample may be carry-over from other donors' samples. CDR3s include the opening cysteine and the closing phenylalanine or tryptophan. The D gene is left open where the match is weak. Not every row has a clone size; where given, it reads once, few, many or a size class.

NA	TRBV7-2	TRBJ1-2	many	CASSLSNTGYTF	TGTGCCAGCAGCTTATCTAACACTGGCTACACCTTC
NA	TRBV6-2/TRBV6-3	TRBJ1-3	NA	CASSRTEDTIYF	TGTGCCAGCAGCCGGACAGAAGACACCATATATTTT
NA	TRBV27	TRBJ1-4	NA	CASSFAAGEKLFF	TGTGCCAGCAGTTTCGCGGCAGGTGAAAAACTGTTTTTT
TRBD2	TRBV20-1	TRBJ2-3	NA	CSALLAGPTDTQYF	TGCAGTGCATTACTAGCGGGGCCCACAGATACGCAGTATTTT
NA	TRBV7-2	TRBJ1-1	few	CASSLALDSEAFF	TGTGCCAGCAGCTTAGCCCTGGACAGTGAAGCTTTCTTT
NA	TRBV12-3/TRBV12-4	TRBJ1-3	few	CASSFTRDTIYF	TGTGCCAGCAGTTTCACTCGTGACACCATATATTTT
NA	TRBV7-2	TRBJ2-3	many	CASSTRGTDTQYF	TGTGCCAGCAGCACAAGGGGCACAGATACGCAGTATTTT
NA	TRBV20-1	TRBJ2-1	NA	CSASSAKGSSYNEQFF	TGCAGTGCTTCTTCCGCGAAGGGGTCCTCCTACAATGAGCAGTTCTTC
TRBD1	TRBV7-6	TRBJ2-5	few	CASSPETGTETQYF	TGTGCCAGCAGCCCAGAGACAGGGACGGAGACCCAGTACTTC
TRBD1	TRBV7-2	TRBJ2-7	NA	CASSLRDSEQYF	TGTGCCAGCAGCCTCAGGGACAGCGAGCAGTACTTC
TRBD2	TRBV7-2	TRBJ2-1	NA	CASSFRLAGGPNEQFF	TGTGCCAGCAGCTTCAGACTAGCGGGGGGACCCAATGAGCAGTTCTTC
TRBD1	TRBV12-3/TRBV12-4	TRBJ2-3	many	CASSRDRGTDTQYF	TGTGCCAGCAGCCGGGACAGGGGCACAGATACGCAGTATTTT
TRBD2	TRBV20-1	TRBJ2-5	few	CSARDTLAGGETQYF	TGCAGTGCTAGAGATACACTAGCGGGGGGAGAGACCCAGTACTTC
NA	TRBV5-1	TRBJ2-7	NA	CASSPNTRGREQYF	TGCGCCAGCAGCCCAAATACCAGGGGCCGCGAGCAGTACTTC
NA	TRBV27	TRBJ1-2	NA	CASSLRVTANYGYTF	TGTGCCAGCAGTTTAAGGGTTACCGCTAACTATGGCTACACCTTC
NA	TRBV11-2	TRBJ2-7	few	CASSPDSSHEQYF	TGTGCCAGCAGTCCCGATTCGTCCCACGAGCAGTACTTC
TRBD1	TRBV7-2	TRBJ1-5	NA	CASSMGTGDNQPQHF	TGTGCCAGCAGCATGGGGACAGGTGACAATCAGCCCCAGCATTTT
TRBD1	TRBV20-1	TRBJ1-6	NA	CSARETGSRAPLHF	TGCAGTGCTAGAGAGACAGGGAGTCGGGCACCCCTCCACTTT
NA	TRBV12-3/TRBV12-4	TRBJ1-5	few	CASRVSNQPQHF	TGTGCCAGCAGGGTCAGCAATCAGCCCCAGCATTTT
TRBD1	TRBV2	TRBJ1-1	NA	CASSQDRDGGEAFF	TGTGCCAGCAGCCAGGACAGGGATGGGGGTGAAGCTTTCTTT
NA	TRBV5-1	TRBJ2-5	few	CASREMETQYF	TGCGCCAGCAGAGAAATGGAGACCCAGTACTTC
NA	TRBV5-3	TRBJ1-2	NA	CASSLWYSGANYGYTF	TGTGCCAGCAGCTTGTGGTACTCTGGAGCTAACTATGGCTACACCTTC
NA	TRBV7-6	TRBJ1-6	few	CASSLWGTRSPLHF	TGTGCCAGCAGCCTGTGGGGCACAAGATCACCCCTCCACTTT
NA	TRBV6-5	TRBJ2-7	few	CASSYDGYEQYF	TGTGCCAGCAGTTACGACGGCTACGAGCAGTACTTC
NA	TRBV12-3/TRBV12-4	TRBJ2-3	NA	CATAGSTDTQYF	TGTGCCACGGCGGGAAGCACAGATACGCAGTATTTT
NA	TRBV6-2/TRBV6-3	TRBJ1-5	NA	CASSYRGYGNQPQHF	TGTGCCAGCAGTTACAGGGGTTACGGCAATCAGCCCCAGCATTTT
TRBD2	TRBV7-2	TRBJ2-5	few	CASSLVGWTSGGVEYF	TGTGCCAGCAGCTTAGTGGGTTGGACTAGCGGGGGGGTGGAGTACTTC
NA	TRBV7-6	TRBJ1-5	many	CASSQGNQPQHF	TGTGCCAGCAGTCAGGGCAATCAGCCCCAGCATTTT
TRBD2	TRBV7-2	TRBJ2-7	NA	CASSGLPSGVREQYF	TGTGCCAGCAGCGGCCTCCCTAGCGGGGTGCGCGAGCAGTACTTC
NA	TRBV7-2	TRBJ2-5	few	CASSLSGPYGETQYF	TGTGCCAGCAGCTTATCAGGCCCGTATGGAGAGACCCAGTACTTC
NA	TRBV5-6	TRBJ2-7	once	CASSARGWGSYEQYF	TGTGCCAGCAGCGCTCGAGGGTGGGGCTCCTACGAGCAGTACTTC
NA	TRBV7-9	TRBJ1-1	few	CASSPQSGDGGEAFF	TGTGCCAGCAGCCCCCAATCCGGGGATGGTGGTGAAGCTTTCTTT
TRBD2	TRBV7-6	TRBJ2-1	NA	CASSPLQAGETGNEQFF	TGTGCCAGCAGCCCCCTCCAAGCGGGGGAAACGGGCAATGAGCAGTTCTTC
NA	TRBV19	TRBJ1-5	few	CARPRYQPQHF	TGTGCCAGGCCAAGGTATCAGCCCCAGCATTTT
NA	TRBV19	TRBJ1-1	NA	CASNPEGLGTEAFF	TGTGCCAGTAACCCGGAGGGACTGGGCACTGAAGCTTTCTTT
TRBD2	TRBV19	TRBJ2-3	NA	CASSSGRLAGGPDTQYF	TGTGCCAGTAGTTCGGGGAGATTAGCGGGAGGGCCGGATACGCAGTATTTT
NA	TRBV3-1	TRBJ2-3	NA	CASSQGGPDTQYF	TGTGCCAGCAGCCAAGGTGGCCCAGATACGCAGTATTTT
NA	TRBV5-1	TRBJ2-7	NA	CASSGGGRPYEQYF	TGCGCCAGCAGCGGGGGGGGGCGGCCCTACGAGCAGTACTTC
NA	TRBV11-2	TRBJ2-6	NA	CASIHRIKGGWANVLTF	TGTGCCAGCATCCACAGGATCAAAGGGGGGTGGGCCAACGTCCTGACTTTC
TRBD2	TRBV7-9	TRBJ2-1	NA	CASSSRTSGRGNEQFF	TGTGCCAGCAGCTCCCGGACTAGCGGGAGAGGGAATGAGCAGTTCTTC
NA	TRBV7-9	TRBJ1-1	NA	CASSLMYLNTEAFF	TGTGCCAGCAGCTTAATGTACTTGAACACTGAAGCTTTCTTT
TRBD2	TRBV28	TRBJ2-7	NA	CASQVPSGYEQYF	TGTGCCAGCCAAGTGCCTAGCGGCTACGAGCAGTACTTC
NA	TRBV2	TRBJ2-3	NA	CASSTEGTSTDTQYF	TGTGCCAGCAGTACGGAGGGAACTAGCACAGATACGCAGTATTTT
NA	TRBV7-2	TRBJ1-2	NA	CASSYWGRGGYTF	TGTGCCAGCAGCTACTGGGGACGTGGTGGCTACACCTTC
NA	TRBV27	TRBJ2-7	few	CASSPISALFPYEQYF	TGTGCCAGCAGTCCGATTAGCGCCTTATTCCCCTACGAGCAGTACTTC
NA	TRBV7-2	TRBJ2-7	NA	CASSPYTVPGQYF	TGTGCCAGCAGCCCATATACGGTCCCGGGGCAGTACTTC
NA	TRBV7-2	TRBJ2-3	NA	CASSSQGALGTDTQYF	TGTGCCAGCAGCTCCCAAGGGGCGCTCGGCACAGATACGCAGTATTTT
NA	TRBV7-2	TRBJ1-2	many	CASKPTTANNYGYTF	TGTGCCAGCAAACCAACGACAGCCAATAACTATGGCTACACCTTC
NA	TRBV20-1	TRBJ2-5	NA	CSAHGGSETQYF	TGCAGCGCCCATGGGGGGTCAGAGACCCAGTACTTC
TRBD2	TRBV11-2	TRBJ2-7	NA	CASSPERGPFDGTSGRPPGF	TGTGCCAGCAGCCCCGAACGGGGCCCTTTTGATGGGACTAGCGGGAGACCTCCCGGCTTC
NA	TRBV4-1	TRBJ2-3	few	CASSQDEAVDTQYF	TGCGCCAGCAGCCAAGACGAGGCGGTAGATACGCAGTATTTT
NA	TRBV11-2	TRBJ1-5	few	CASSLGPDSAQPQHF	TGTGCCAGCAGCTTAGGGCCGGACAGCGCTCAGCCCCAGCATTTT
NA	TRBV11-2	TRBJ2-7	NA	CASSLVKALRKGYEQYF	TGTGCCAGCAGCTTGGTTAAGGCCCTCCGGAAAGGTTACGAGCAGTACTTC